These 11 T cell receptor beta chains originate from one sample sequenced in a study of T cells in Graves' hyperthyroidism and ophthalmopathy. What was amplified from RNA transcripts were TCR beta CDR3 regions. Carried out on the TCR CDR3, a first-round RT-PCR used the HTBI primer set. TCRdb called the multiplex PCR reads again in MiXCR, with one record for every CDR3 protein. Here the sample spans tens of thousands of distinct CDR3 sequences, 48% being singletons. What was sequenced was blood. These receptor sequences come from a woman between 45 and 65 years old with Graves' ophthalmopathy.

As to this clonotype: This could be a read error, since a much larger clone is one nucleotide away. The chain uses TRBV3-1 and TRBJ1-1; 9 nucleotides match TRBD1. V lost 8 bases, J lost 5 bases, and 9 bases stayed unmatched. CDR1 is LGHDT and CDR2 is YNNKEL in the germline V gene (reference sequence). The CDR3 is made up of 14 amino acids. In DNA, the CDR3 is TGTGCCAGCGGCGGAGAAGACAGGGGGACTGAAGCTTTCTTT. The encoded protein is CASGGEDRGTEAFF.

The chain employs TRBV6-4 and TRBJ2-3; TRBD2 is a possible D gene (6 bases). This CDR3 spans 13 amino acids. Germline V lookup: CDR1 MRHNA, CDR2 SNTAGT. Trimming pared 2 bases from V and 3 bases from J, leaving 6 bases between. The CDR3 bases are TGTGCCAGCAGTGACGGGACTACAGATACGCAGTATTTT. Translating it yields CASSDGTTDTQYF.

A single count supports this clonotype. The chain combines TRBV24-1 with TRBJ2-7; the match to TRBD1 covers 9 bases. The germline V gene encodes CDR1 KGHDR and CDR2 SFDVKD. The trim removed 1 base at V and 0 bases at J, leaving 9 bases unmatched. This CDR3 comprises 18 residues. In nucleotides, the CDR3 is TGTGCCACCAGTGATTTCCCCCCGCCGGACAGGGGCTCCTACGAGCAGTACTTC. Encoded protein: CATSDFPPPDRGSYEQYF.

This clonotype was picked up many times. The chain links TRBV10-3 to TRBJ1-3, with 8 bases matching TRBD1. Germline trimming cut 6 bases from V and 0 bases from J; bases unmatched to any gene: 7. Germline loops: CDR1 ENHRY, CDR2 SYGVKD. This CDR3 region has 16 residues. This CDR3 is CAISALQGDSGNTIYF. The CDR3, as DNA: TGTGCCATCAGCGCGCTACAGGGGGACTCTGGAAACACCATATATTTT.

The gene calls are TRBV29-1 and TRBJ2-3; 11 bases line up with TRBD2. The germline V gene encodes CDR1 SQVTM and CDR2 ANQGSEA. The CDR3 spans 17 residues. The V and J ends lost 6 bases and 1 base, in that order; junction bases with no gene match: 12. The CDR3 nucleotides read TGCAGCGTGGGGCTGGCTAGCGGGAGGTGGGGCACAGATACGCAGTATTTT. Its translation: CSVGLASGRWGTDTQYF.

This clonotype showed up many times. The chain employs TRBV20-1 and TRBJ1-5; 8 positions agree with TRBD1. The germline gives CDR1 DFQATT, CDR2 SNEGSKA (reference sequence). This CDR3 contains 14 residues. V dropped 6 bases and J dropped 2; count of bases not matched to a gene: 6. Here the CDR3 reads CSANDRGRNQPQHF. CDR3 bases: TGCAGTGCAAACGACAGGGGCCGCAATCAGCCCCAGCATTTT.

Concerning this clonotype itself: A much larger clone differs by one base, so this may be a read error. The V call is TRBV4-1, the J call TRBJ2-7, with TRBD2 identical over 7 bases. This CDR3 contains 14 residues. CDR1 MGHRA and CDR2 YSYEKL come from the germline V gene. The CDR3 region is CTSSQRDYAYEQYF. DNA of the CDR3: TGCACCAGCAGCCAACGGGACTACGCCTACGAGCAGTACTTC.

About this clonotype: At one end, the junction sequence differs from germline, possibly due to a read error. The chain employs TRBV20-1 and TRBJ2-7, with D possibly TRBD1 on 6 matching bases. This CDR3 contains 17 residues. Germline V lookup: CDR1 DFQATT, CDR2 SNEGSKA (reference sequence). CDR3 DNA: TGCAGTGCTAAAGTAACCCCACAGGGATCCCTCATCTACGAGCAGTACTTT. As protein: CSAKVTPQGSLIYEQYF.

Written as DNA, the CDR3 is TGTGCCAGTAGTATCGAAGGGAATAGCAATCAGCCCCAGCATTTT. It codes for CASSIEGNSNQPQHF. This sequence joins TRBV19 and TRBJ1-5; no reliable D call. Trimming pared 3 bases from V and 0 bases from J, leaving 9 bases between. The CDR3 has 15 residues. Germline V CDR1 and CDR2: LNHDA, SQIVND (reference sequence).

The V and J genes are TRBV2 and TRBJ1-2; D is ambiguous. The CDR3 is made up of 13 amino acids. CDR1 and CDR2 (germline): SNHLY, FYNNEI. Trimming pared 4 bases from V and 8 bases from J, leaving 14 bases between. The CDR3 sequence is CASSGLLGEGYTF. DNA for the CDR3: TGTGCCAGCAGTGGGCTCCTTGGGGAGGGCTACACCTTC.

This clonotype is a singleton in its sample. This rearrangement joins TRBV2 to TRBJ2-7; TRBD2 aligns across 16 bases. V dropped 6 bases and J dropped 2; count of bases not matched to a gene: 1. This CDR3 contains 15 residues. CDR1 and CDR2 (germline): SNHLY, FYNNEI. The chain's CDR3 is CASRGLAGGTYEQYF. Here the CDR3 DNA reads TGTGCCAGCAGGGGACTAGCGGGGGGGACCTACGAGCAGTACTTC.